The clone carrying this TCR beta chain occurred many times. Tagging with unique molecular identifiers was applied to individual cDNA molecules. TCRdb re-analysed the 5' RACE reads in MiXCR, keeping a single row per CDR3 protein. The sample has over 30,000 distinct CDR3 sequences, 6% to 7.5% seen once; the top ten hold approximately 13%. The data were obtained in a study of early T cells in non-severe SARS-CoV-2 infection. The germline V gene encodes CDR1 DFQATT and CDR2 SNEGSKA (reference sequence). This CDR3 comprises 14 residues. V lost 2 bases and J lost 0, with 10 bases in between. This specimen consisted of whole blood, obtained at baseline. The sequence was collected from an adult who was a healthcare worker with PCR-confirmed SARS-CoV-2 infection or an uninfected control (not recorded which). The chain joins TRBV20-1 to TRBJ1-1, with D tentatively TRBD1 (6 bases). The CDR3 protein is CSARRDTLNTEAFF. CDR3 sequence (DNA): TGCAGTGCTAGACGGGACACCTTGAACACTGAAGCTTTCTTT.